The source of this TCR beta chain is a study of T cell changes during pregnancy in multiple sclerosis. Profiling relied on immunoSEQ multiplex PCR, and the TCRdb table lists in-frame clones only, not all of them. The sample has tens of thousands of clones, 91% seen once; the top ten hold 1.5% to 2%. This CDR3 region has 16 residues. V shed 4 bases and J 0 bases; nucleotides not matched to a gene: 3. CDR1 and CDR2 from the germline V gene are SGHDN and FVKESK. The specimen comprised peripheral blood, sampled after pregnancy. This receptor was identified in a female donor in good health, enrolled as a control in a pregnancy study. The rearrangement links TRBV14 to TRBJ2-6; 7 bases are a match to TRBD1. The chain's CDR3 is CASSRDSYSGANVLTF. The CDR3, as DNA: TGTGCCAGCAGCCGGGACAGCTACTCTGGGGCCAACGTCCTGACTTTC.